Shown below are 15 T cell receptor beta chains from a single sample sequenced in a study of Graves' ophthalmopathy and Graves' hyperthyroidism. Transcripts of RNA were the source for amplifying TCR beta CDR3 regions. The first round was an RT-PCR with HTBI primers, and the second round was a multiplex PCR. TCRdb re-called the multiplex PCR reads through MiXCR, storing one row per CDR3 protein. The table records 150,000 to 200,000 distinct CDR3 sequences, less than 45% of them present only once. Material: peripheral blood. The source of these receptors is a middle-aged woman with Graves' ophthalmopathy.

The sample holds many counts of this clonotype. The V gene is TRBV4-3, the J gene TRBJ2-7; the D call may be TRBD1 or TRBD2 (5 bases each). The CDR3 has 13 amino acids. The ends were cut back, 3 bases at V and 3 bases at J, with 9 bases in the middle. Germline V lookup: CDR1 LGHNA, CDR2 YSLEER. Here the CDR3 reads CASSHGDRYEQYF. CDR3 in DNA: TGCGCCAGCAGCCACGGGGACCGCTACGAGCAGTACTTC.

This chain joins TRBV6-1 and TRBJ2-4, with a possible D match to TRBD1 (6 bases). The V gene lost 2 bases and the J gene lost 4 bases, with 9 bases spanning the gap. CDR3 length: 14 amino acids. Germline CDR1 reads MNHNS; CDR2 reads SASEGT. CDR3 DNA sequence: TGTGCCAGCAGTGAATACAGGGATAAAAACATTCAGTACTTC. Translation: CASSEYRDKNIQYF.

The CDR3 spells CASSYDDSNTGELFF. The DNA of the CDR3 is TGTGCCAGCAGTTACGACGACAGCAACACCGGGGAGCTGTTTTTT. The V gene is TRBV6-5, the J gene TRBJ2-2, with D maybe TRBD1 (5 bases). Germline assignment: CDR1 MNHEY and CDR2 SVGAGI. The CDR3 runs to 15 residues. Trimming shortened V by 2 bases and J by 2 bases, and 9 bases separated the two germline ends.

This clonotype was detected ten times or more. The chain recombines TRBV6-1 with TRBJ1-2; possible D gene TRBD1, 5 bases. Germline CDR1 is MNHNS and CDR2 is SASEGT. There are 15 residues in the CDR3. V was shortened by 0 bases and J by 8 bases, with 16 bases between the two germline ends. Written as DNA, the CDR3 is TGTGCCAGCAGTGAAGCGCCAGGGTCTGGAAGAGGCTACACCTTC. Translation: CASSEAPGSGRGYTF.

The chain has TRBV29-1 and TRBJ1-1; D remains ambiguous. V was cut by 6 bases and J by 0 bases, with 11 bases left in between. The V gene's germline CDR1 is SQVTM and CDR2 ANQGSEA. CDR3 length equals 13 residues. CDR3 sequence reads: CSVAGPLNTEAFF. The CDR3 region has the DNA TGCAGCGTCGCTGGACCATTGAACACTGAAGCTTTCTTT.

The chain has TRBV6-2 or TRBV6-3 and TRBJ2-7; 9 bases are a match to TRBD1. The CDR3 is made up of 14 amino acids. Germline V gene lookup returns CDR1 MNHEY and CDR2 SVGEGT. V shed 5 bases, J shed 4 bases, and the junction held 6 bases outside the gene matches. CDR3 in DNA: TGTGCCAGCAGTCGCGGACAGGGGCTGTACGAGCAGTACTTC. Translating gives CASSRGQGLYEQYF.

The chain combines TRBV19 with TRBJ1-3; D unresolved. The CDR3 consists of 15 residues. Germline lookup yields CDR1 LNHDA and CDR2 SQIVND (reference sequence). Trimming pared 6 bases from V and 0 bases from J, leaving 12 bases between. CDR3 DNA: TGTGCCAGTAGCCTACGACGGGTCTCTGGAAACACCATATATTTT. It is translated as CASSLRRVSGNTIYF.

This clonotype was counted ten times or more. The chain joins TRBV6-5 to TRBJ1-1; weak D call: TRBD1 (5 bases). Germline V gene lookup returns CDR1 MNHEY and CDR2 SVGAGI. V lost 7 bases, J lost 7 bases, and 22 bases lay in between. The CDR3 runs 15 residues. CDR3 sequence (DNA): TGTGCCAGCAAGAGGGCGTCGGGGGGACGGAGTGAAGCTTTCTTT. Residues: CASKRASGGRSEAFF.

This clonotype was seen repeatedly, ten times or more. This chain joins TRBV28 and TRBJ2-7, with 8 bases lining up with TRBD2. The germline gives CDR1 MDHEN, CDR2 SYDVKM. V shed 3 bases and J 5 bases; nucleotides not matched to a gene: 0. This CDR3 has 12 amino acids. CDR3 DNA sequence: TGTGCCAGCAGTTTTAGCGGGAACGAGCAGTACTTC. Translated, it gives CASSFSGNEQYF. The variable domain in full, completed from reference TRBV28 and TRBJ2-7, reads DVKVTQSSRYLVKRTGEKVFLECVQDMDHENMFWYRQDPGLGLRLIYFSYDVKMKEKGDIPEGYSVSREKKERFSLILESASTNQTSMYLCASSFSGNEQYFGPGTRLTVT.

This clonotype was observed a handful of times. V and J are TRBV6-1 and TRBJ2-5; 11 nucleotides agree with TRBD2. Germline lookup yields CDR1 MNHNS and CDR2 SASEGT. V lost 6 bases and J lost 4; bases outside the gene matches: 10. The CDR3 has 16 residues. The CDR3 nucleotides are TGTGCCAGCAGCCCTGGACTAGCGGGTGCTCGAGAGACCCAGTACTTC. It encodes CASSPGLAGARETQYF.

This clonotype was seen a few times. The chain combines TRBV12-3 or TRBV12-4 with TRBJ1-2; no reliable D call. The CDR3 length is 11 residues. The V end was cut by 6 bases, the J end by 7 bases, with 9 bases between. The DNA of the CDR3 is TGTGCCAGCAGCCCTATTGGTGGCTACACCTTC. This sequence encodes CASSPIGGYTF.

The genes are TRBV7-2 and TRBJ2-5; 7 nucleotides agree with TRBD2. CDR1 and CDR2 (germline): SGHTA, FQGNSA. With V trimmed by 3 bases and J by 5 bases, 6 bases remained unmatched. The CDR3 loop spans 14 amino acids. CDR3 in DNA: TGTGCCAGCAGCTTTCGTGGGGGGGGGGAGACCCAGTACTTC. Protein product: CASSFRGGGETQYF.

The table lists this clonotype with many counts. One end of the junction is discordant with germline, which a read error may explain. The chain couples TRBV27 to TRBJ2-5; D is possibly TRBD2 (5 bases). Germline V gene sequence: CDR1 MNHEY, CDR2 SMNVEV (reference sequence). There are 13 residues in the CDR3. CDR3 nucleotides: TGTGCCAGCAGTTCCAGACTACAAGAGAACCAGTACTTC. Translated, it gives CASSSRLQENQYF.

V is TRBV6-1 and J is TRBJ1-5, with D unresolved. The germline gives CDR1 MNHNS, CDR2 SASEGT. The CDR3 length is 14 residues. The V and J ends lost 6 bases and 4 bases respectively, with 13 bases between them. CDR3 nucleotide sequence: TGTGCCAGCAGAGAGGACGGTCCTAATCAGCCCCAGCATTTT. This translates into CASREDGPNQPQHF.

This clonotype has ten or more counts. The CDR3 spells CASRQETGTGEETQYF. The CDR3 DNA is TGTGCCAGCAGACAAGAAACCGGGACAGGGGAAGAGACCCAGTACTTC. The chain is built from TRBV28 and TRBJ2-5; TRBD1 matches at 10 bases. The CDR3 has 16 residues. CDR1 is MDHEN, CDR2 SYDVKM, per germline. Germline trimming cut 6 bases from V and 3 bases from J; bases unmatched to any gene: 10. Together with reference TRBV28 and TRBJ2-5, the CDR3 gives the full variable domain: DVKVTQSSRYLVKRTGEKVFLECVQDMDHENMFWYRQDPGLGLRLIYFSYDVKMKEKGDIPEGYSVSREKKERFSLILESASTNQTSMYLCASRQETGTGEETQYFGPGTRLLVL.